Listed below are T cell receptor beta chains from one sample, sequenced in a study of T-cell memory formation after mild COVID-19. One entry per CDR3 protein, called by TCRdb with MiXCR from the 5' RACE reads. This sample carries about 27,000 distinct CDR3 sequences, roughly 7.4% of them seen once, and the ten largest clones take 13% to 15%. Sequenced sample: PBMCs or a T cell subset sorted from them (not recorded which). All receptors come from an adult woman who had mild COVID-19 (a few samples of this study predate the infection). Cell type and time point are not known. Each CDR3 is given with its conserved first and last residue. Fields, in order: V gene, D gene, J gene, clone size, CDR3 length, CDR3 DNA, CDR3 protein. A D gene is named only where the DNA matches it firmly. Rows give clone size only sometimes, using once, few, many, or a class for an expanded clone.

v_gene: TRBV20-1; d_gene: -; j_gene: TRBJ2-1; abundance: few; len: 12; CDR3nt: TGCAGTGCTCCCGCAGCCTACAATGAGCAGTTCTTC; CDR3aa: CSAPAAYNEQFF
v_gene: TRBV6-5; d_gene: TRBD2; j_gene: TRBJ2-1; abundance: many; len: 16; CDR3nt: TGTGCCAGCAGGACTTCGACTAGCGACTCCTACAATGAGCAGTTCTTC; CDR3aa: CASRTSTSDSYNEQFF
v_gene: TRBV10-3; d_gene: -; j_gene: TRBJ2-6; abundance: many; len: 14; CDR3nt: TGTGCCAGCCAACCAGGAACTGGGGCCAACGTCCTGACTTTC; CDR3aa: CASQPGTGANVLTF
v_gene: TRBV5-4; d_gene: -; j_gene: TRBJ1-2; abundance: many; len: 16; CDR3nt: TGTGCCAGCAGCTTGGATCCGGGACCGAGGACTGGAGGCTACACCTTC; CDR3aa: CASSLDPGPRTGGYTF
v_gene: TRBV10-3; d_gene: -; j_gene: TRBJ2-7; abundance: many; len: 14; CDR3nt: TGTGCCATCAGGAGGGACGGGAGCTCCTACGAGCAGTACTTC; CDR3aa: CAIRRDGSSYEQYF
v_gene: TRBV9; d_gene: -; j_gene: TRBJ2-1; abundance: many; len: 17; CDR3nt: TGTGCCAGCAGCACAAGGGTGGGGGACTTCTCCTACAATGAGCAGTTCTTC; CDR3aa: CASSTRVGDFSYNEQFF
v_gene: TRBV20-1; d_gene: TRBD2; j_gene: TRBJ2-3; abundance: many; len: 19; CDR3nt: TGCAGTGCTAGAGATCAGCTAGCGGCCAACCCACATTACACAGATACGCAGTATTTT; CDR3aa: CSARDQLAANPHYTDTQYF
v_gene: TRBV24-1; d_gene: -; j_gene: TRBJ2-5; abundance: many; len: 12; CDR3nt: TGTGCCACCAGTGATCCGCGGGAGACCCAGTACTTC; CDR3aa: CATSDPRETQYF
v_gene: TRBV7-6; d_gene: TRBD2; j_gene: TRBJ2-1; abundance: -; len: 16; CDR3nt: TGTGCCAGCAGCTTAGCGCTTGCGGGGGGATACAATGAGCAGTTCTTC; CDR3aa: CASSLALAGGYNEQFF
v_gene: TRBV12-3/TRBV12-4; d_gene: -; j_gene: TRBJ2-5; abundance: many; len: 15; CDR3nt: TGTGCCAGCAGTCTGGGAGGACGGGTGGAAGAGACCCAGTACTTC; CDR3aa: CASSLGGRVEETQYF
v_gene: TRBV9; d_gene: TRBD1; j_gene: TRBJ2-2; abundance: many; len: 17; CDR3nt: TGTGCCAGCAGCCTTCTGGGACAGGGGACGAACACCGGGGAGCTGTTTTTT; CDR3aa: CASSLLGQGTNTGELFF
v_gene: TRBV5-1; d_gene: -; j_gene: TRBJ2-7; abundance: many; len: 15; CDR3nt: TGCGCCAGCAGCTTGGCCGCAGGGGTCACTCACGAGCAGTACTTC; CDR3aa: CASSLAAGVTHEQYF
v_gene: TRBV6-5; d_gene: TRBD2; j_gene: TRBJ2-1; abundance: -; len: 15; CDR3nt: TGTGCCAGCAGTCGACTAGCCCTCCCACTTGATGAGCAGTTCTTC; CDR3aa: CASSRLALPLDEQFF
v_gene: TRBV7-9; d_gene: -; j_gene: TRBJ2-7; abundance: many; len: 12; CDR3nt: TGTGCCAGCAGCTTAGTTCAGTGGCCGCAGTACTTC; CDR3aa: CASSLVQWPQYF
v_gene: TRBV19; d_gene: -; j_gene: TRBJ2-3; abundance: many; len: 16; CDR3nt: TGTGCCAGCAGTTCGTTGAGGGAGTACCCCACAGATACGCAGTATTTT; CDR3aa: CASSSLREYPTDTQYF
v_gene: TRBV7-9; d_gene: TRBD1; j_gene: TRBJ1-2; abundance: many; len: 14; CDR3nt: TGTGCCAGCATCGACAGGGGTGACGGCTATGGCTACACCTTC; CDR3aa: CASIDRGDGYGYTF
v_gene: TRBV27; d_gene: -; j_gene: TRBJ1-1; abundance: few; len: 16; CDR3nt: TGTGCCAGCAGGCCGGAGGCTAATCAGGGCAGCACTGAAGCTTTCTTT; CDR3aa: CASRPEANQGSTEAFF
v_gene: TRBV20-1; d_gene: -; j_gene: TRBJ1-5; abundance: many; len: 16; CDR3nt: TGCAGTGCTCAGCACGGGACAAGGCTCGGCAATCAGCCCCAGCATTTT; CDR3aa: CSAQHGTRLGNQPQHF
v_gene: TRBV7-8; d_gene: TRBD1; j_gene: TRBJ2-7; abundance: many; len: 15; CDR3nt: TGTGCCAGCAGCTTAGAACGGACAGGGGGTTACGAGCAGTACTTC; CDR3aa: CASSLERTGGYEQYF
v_gene: TRBV20-1; d_gene: TRBD1; j_gene: TRBJ1-1; abundance: -; len: 14; CDR3nt: TGCAGTGCTAAACCACAGGGGGCGTACACTGAAGCTTTCTTT; CDR3aa: CSAKPQGAYTEAFF
v_gene: TRBV25-1; d_gene: TRBD1; j_gene: TRBJ2-7; abundance: many; len: 15; CDR3nt: TGTGCCAGCAGTTTTAGGACAGGGAAGTATTACGAGCAGTACTTC; CDR3aa: CASSFRTGKYYEQYF
v_gene: TRBV16; d_gene: -; j_gene: TRBJ2-7; abundance: many; len: 15; CDR3nt: TGTGCCAGCAGCATCAACCTGGGATGGAACTACGAGCAGTACTTC; CDR3aa: CASSINLGWNYEQYF
v_gene: TRBV4-2; d_gene: TRBD2; j_gene: TRBJ2-7; abundance: many; len: 15; CDR3nt: TGTGCCAGCAGCCAGACTAGCGGCACCTCCTACGAGCAGTACTTC; CDR3aa: CASSQTSGTSYEQYF
v_gene: TRBV7-8; d_gene: TRBD2; j_gene: TRBJ2-7; abundance: many; len: 16; CDR3nt: TGTGCCAGCAGCTCTACCGGGACTAGCGGGTATTACGAGCAGTACTTC; CDR3aa: CASSSTGTSGYYEQYF
v_gene: TRBV5-1; d_gene: -; j_gene: TRBJ1-2; abundance: few; len: 16; CDR3nt: TGCGCCAGCAGCTTGGACGTGGAGGGACACTACTATGGCTACACCTTC; CDR3aa: CASSLDVEGHYYGYTF
v_gene: TRBV7-6; d_gene: TRBD2; j_gene: TRBJ2-1; abundance: many; len: 17; CDR3nt: TGTGCCAGCAGCCCCGGGAGTAGCGGGAGCTCCTACAATGAGCAGTTCTTC; CDR3aa: CASSPGSSGSSYNEQFF
v_gene: TRBV29-1; d_gene: TRBD1; j_gene: TRBJ1-1; abundance: many; len: 12; CDR3nt: TGCAGCGCTAACAGGGGTAGGACTGAAGCTTTCTTT; CDR3aa: CSANRGRTEAFF
v_gene: TRBV3-1; d_gene: -; j_gene: TRBJ2-3; abundance: -; len: 13; CDR3nt: TGTGCCAGCAGCCAAGTACTTGGCGTGACGCAGTATTTT; CDR3aa: CASSQVLGVTQYF
v_gene: TRBV5-1; d_gene: TRBD2; j_gene: TRBJ2-7; abundance: many; len: 15; CDR3nt: TGCGCCAGCAGTCTTGGCCTAGCGGGAGAGAACGAGCAGTACTTC; CDR3aa: CASSLGLAGENEQYF
v_gene: TRBV7-9; d_gene: -; j_gene: TRBJ1-2; abundance: many; len: 12; CDR3nt: TGTGCCAGCAGCGTCGGGGGGGGGCGCGGCACCTTC; CDR3aa: CASSVGGGRGTF
v_gene: TRBV4-1; d_gene: TRBD1; j_gene: TRBJ1-1; abundance: many; len: 15; CDR3nt: TGCGCCAGCAGCCAAGGAGAGGGCAGGGGGGCTGAAGCTTTCTTT; CDR3aa: CASSQGEGRGAEAFF
v_gene: TRBV18; d_gene: -; j_gene: TRBJ2-3; abundance: many; len: 14; CDR3nt: TGTGCCAGCTCACCCCAAAAAGGCGGAGATACGCAGTATTTT; CDR3aa: CASSPQKGGDTQYF
v_gene: TRBV12-3/TRBV12-4; d_gene: -; j_gene: TRBJ1-1; abundance: medium-sized; len: 13; CDR3nt: TGTGCCAGCAGTTTTGCGGGGAGCACTGAAGCTTTCTTT; CDR3aa: CASSFAGSTEAFF
v_gene: TRBV19; d_gene: -; j_gene: TRBJ2-3; abundance: -; len: 12; CDR3nt: TGTGCCAGTAGTGTTCCGGGGGATACGCAGTATTTT; CDR3aa: CASSVPGDTQYF
v_gene: TRBV7-2; d_gene: -; j_gene: TRBJ1-2; abundance: many; len: 15; CDR3nt: TGTGCCAGCAGCCCGTATATAGAAACTAACTATGGCTACACCTTC; CDR3aa: CASSPYIETNYGYTF
v_gene: TRBV15; d_gene: -; j_gene: TRBJ2-3; abundance: many; len: 16; CDR3nt: TGTGCCACCAGCAGACCCTTTAGCGGCTCCACAGATACGCAGTATTTT; CDR3aa: CATSRPFSGSTDTQYF
v_gene: TRBV5-6; d_gene: -; j_gene: TRBJ2-4; abundance: few; len: 11; CDR3nt: TGTGCCAGCAGCTCCAAAAACATTCAGTACTTC; CDR3aa: CASSSKNIQYF
v_gene: TRBV2; d_gene: -; j_gene: TRBJ2-7; abundance: many; len: 13; CDR3nt: TGTGCCAGCGAACAGGCCCTGGGCTACGAGCAGTACTTC; CDR3aa: CASEQALGYEQYF
v_gene: TRBV5-5; d_gene: -; j_gene: TRBJ2-4; abundance: many; len: 14; CDR3nt: TGTGCCAGCAGCTTAATCCGGGCCCAAGGGATTCAGTACTTC; CDR3aa: CASSLIRAQGIQYF
v_gene: TRBV19; d_gene: -; j_gene: TRBJ1-1; abundance: many; len: 14; CDR3nt: TGTGCCAGTAGTATAAAAGGGGCGGACACTGAAGCTTTCTTT; CDR3aa: CASSIKGADTEAFF
v_gene: TRBV7-9; d_gene: TRBD1; j_gene: TRBJ1-2; abundance: many; len: 13; CDR3nt: TGTGCCAGCAGCTTGGACCGGGACAGTCGCTACACCTTC; CDR3aa: CASSLDRDSRYTF
v_gene: TRBV5-8; d_gene: -; j_gene: TRBJ2-5; abundance: many; len: 13; CDR3nt: TGTGCCAGCAGCTTCCCAGGGGAAGAGACCCAGTACTTC; CDR3aa: CASSFPGEETQYF
v_gene: TRBV7-6; d_gene: -; j_gene: TRBJ1-1; abundance: many; len: 14; CDR3nt: TGTGCCAGCAGCTTAGGGGGAGGGGGCACTGAAGCTTTCTTT; CDR3aa: CASSLGGGGTEAFF
v_gene: TRBV5-1; d_gene: -; j_gene: TRBJ2-3; abundance: many; len: 14; CDR3nt: TGCGCCAGCAGCTTGGACCAGGTTAAAGATACGCAGTATTTT; CDR3aa: CASSLDQVKDTQYF
v_gene: TRBV21-1; d_gene: -; j_gene: TRBJ1-2; abundance: many; len: 16; CDR3nt: TGTGCCAGCAGCAATTCGTGGGACAGCCAGGACTATGGCTACACCTTC; CDR3aa: CASSNSWDSQDYGYTF